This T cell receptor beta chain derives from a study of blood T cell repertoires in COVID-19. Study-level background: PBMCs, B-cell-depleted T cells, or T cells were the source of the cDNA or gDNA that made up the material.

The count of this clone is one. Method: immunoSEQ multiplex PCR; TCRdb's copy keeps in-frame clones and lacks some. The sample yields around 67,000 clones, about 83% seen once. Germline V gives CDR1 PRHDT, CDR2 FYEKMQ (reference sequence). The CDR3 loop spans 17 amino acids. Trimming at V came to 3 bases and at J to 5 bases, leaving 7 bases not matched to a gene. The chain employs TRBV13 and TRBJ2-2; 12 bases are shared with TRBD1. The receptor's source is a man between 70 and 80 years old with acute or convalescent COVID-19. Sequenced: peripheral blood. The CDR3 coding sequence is TGTGCCAGCAGCTTCCGGGACAGGGGGCGGAGAACCGGGGAGCTGTTTTTT. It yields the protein CASSFRDRGRRTGELFF.